The clone carrying this T cell receptor (beta chain) was detected only a few times. The data stem from a study of regulatory T cells in long-lasting Graves disease. J was trimmed by 3 bases and V by 2 bases; bases with no gene match: 4. CDR3 length: 14 amino acids. The germline gives CDR1 SQVTM, CDR2 ANQGSEA. Arm-PCR with iRepertoire HTBI primers amplified the CDR3 regions for these TCR beta libraries. TCRdb re-derived calls from the multiplex PCR reads in MiXCR, one entry per CDR3 protein. This table holds 400,000 to 500,000 distinct CDR3 sequences, about 22% found once. Indicated time point: persistent/refractory GD, antithyroid drugs over 5 years with positive TRAb. RNA from PBMCs was the source of the TCR library.

The sequence derives from a female donor with Graves disease. V usage is TRBV29-1 and J usage is TRBJ1-2; 9 positions match TRBD1. This specimen consisted of peripheral blood mononuclear cells (PBMCs), obtained when the disease was refractory, from a patient treated with antithyroid drugs. CDR3 DNA: TGCAGCGTTGAACCGGGACAGGGTGACTATGGCTACACCTTC. Translated: CSVEPGQGDYGYTF.